This entry lists 26 T cell receptor beta chains sequenced from one sample in a study of blood T cell repertoires in COVID-19. Profiled with immunoSEQ multiplex PCR; TCRdb holds only in-frame clones, not every one. This table holds 200,000 to 250,000 clones, around 80% found once. The material sequenced was peripheral blood. The receptors were gathered from a woman in her 70s with acute or convalescent COVID-19.

The chain couples TRBV7-3 to TRBJ2-2; D perhaps matches TRBD1 (6 bases). The germline V gene encodes CDR1 SGHTA and CDR2 FQGTGA. With 6 bases removed from V and 1 base from J, the gap between germline ends came to 12 bases. CDR3 length: 15 amino acids. DNA for the CDR3: TGTGCCAGCAGACGGGACACTGGGAACACCGGGGAGCTGTTTTTT. Encoded protein: CASRRDTGNTGELFF.

The V and J genes are TRBV10-1 and TRBJ2-5; 10 nucleotides align to TRBD1. Germline V gene sequence: CDR1 WNHNN, CDR2 SYGVQD (reference sequence). The trim removed 4 bases at V and 4 bases at J, leaving 6 bases unmatched. CDR3 length: 15 residues. The CDR3 DNA is TGCGCCAGCAGTGGGAGACAGGGGGCTGGAGAGACCCAGTACTTC. Translated: CASSGRQGAGETQYF.

This chain uses TRBV18 with TRBJ2-7; 10 bases agree with TRBD1. The CDR3 is 14 amino acids. CDR1 and CDR2 from the germline V gene are KGHSH and LQKENI. V lost 5 bases to trimming and J lost 6 bases; unmatched junction nucleotides: 7. The DNA of the CDR3 is TGTGCCAGCTCAAGTCCGACAGGGGGCAGCGAGCAGTACTTC. Translated: CASSSPTGGSEQYF.

This clone was recorded a few times. The V and J genes are TRBV7-8 and TRBJ1-2, with TRBD1 identical over 9 bases. The CDR3 extends over 14 amino acids. Germline V gene lookup returns CDR1 SGHVS and CDR2 FQNEAQ. The trim removed 6 bases at V and 6 bases at J, leaving 8 bases unmatched. The CDR3 loop is CASSLTGGLDGYTF. CDR3 sequence (DNA): TGTGCCAGCAGTCTTACAGGGGGCCTGGATGGCTACACCTTC.

This sequence joins TRBV30 and TRBJ2-3, with a weak D call TRBD2 (5 bases). V was trimmed by 2 bases and J by 1 base, leaving 7 bases between them. This CDR3 is built from 13 residues. Per germline, CDR1 GTSNPN and CDR2 SVGIG (reference sequence). CDR3 in DNA: TGTGCCTGGAGTACGAGGGGCACAGATACGCAGTATTTT. Translation gives CAWSTRGTDTQYF.

This clone was recorded a few times. The chain has TRBV25-1 and TRBJ1-3; TRBD1 might be the D (6 bases). The length of the CDR3 is 15 residues. Germline values: CDR1 MGHDK, CDR2 SYGVNS. V dropped 5 bases and J dropped 3 bases, with 14 bases sitting between them. CDR3 amino acids: CASSSDRRDGNTIYF. CDR3 bases: TGTGCCAGCAGTTCGGACAGACGCGATGGAAACACCATATATTTT.

CDR3 sequence reads: CASSLEGLVFHEQFF. CDR3 sequence (DNA): TGTGCCAGCAGCTTGGAGGGACTAGTATTCCATGAGCAGTTCTTC. The chain has TRBV5-8 and TRBJ2-1; 8 bases are a match to TRBD2. CDR1 SGHTS and CDR2 YDEGEE come from the germline V gene. There are 15 residues in the CDR3. V lost 0 bases to trimming and J lost 8 bases; unmatched junction nucleotides: 7.

This clone was detected only once. J is TRBJ2-2 and V is TRBV24-1; D perhaps matches TRBD1 (5 bases). Germline-derived CDR1 and CDR2 are KGHDR and SFDVKD. Trimming left V 1 base short and J 5 bases short, with 13 bases between. CDR3 length: 16 amino acids. The CDR3 sequence is CATSDFVLQGTGELFF. For the CDR3, the DNA is TGTGCCACCAGTGATTTCGTTCTGCAGGGTACCGGGGAGCTGTTTTTT.

This clone was found once. V is TRBV5-8 and J is TRBJ1-2; 10 bases are shared with TRBD1. V gave up 4 bases and J gave up 6 bases; unmatched junction bases: 6. The germline V gene encodes CDR1 SGHTS and CDR2 YDEGEE. There are 14 residues in the CDR3. In nucleotides, the CDR3 is TGTGCCAGCAGCGAAAGGACAGGGGGAAATGGCTACACCTTC. It encodes CASSERTGGNGYTF. The full variable domain, in which reference TRBV5-8 and TRBJ1-2 provide the parts outside the CDR3, is EAGVTQSPTHLIKTRGQQATLRCSPISGHTSVYWYQQALGLGLQFLLWYDEGEERNRGNFPPRFSGRQFPNYSSELNVNALELEDSALYLCASSERTGGNGYTFGSGTRLTVV.

The chain has TRBV19 and TRBJ1-1, with a weak D call TRBD1 (5 bases). With 7 bases removed from V and 0 bases from J, the gap between germline ends came to 15 bases. Germline CDR1 and CDR2: LNHDA and SQIVND (reference sequence). CDR3 length: 15 residues. Here the CDR3 reads CASKATVLLNTEAFF. The CDR3, as DNA: TGTGCCAGTAAAGCGACAGTCTTATTGAACACTGAAGCTTTCTTT.

The chain has TRBV6-1 and TRBJ2-4; no reliable D call. Germline CDR1 is MNHNS and CDR2 is SASEGT. The CDR3 is made up of 14 amino acids. Trimming shortened V by 2 bases and J by 0 bases, and 5 bases separated the two germline ends. The CDR3 bases are TGTGCCAGCAGTGAATATCTAGCCAAAAACATTCAGTACTTC. This sequence encodes CASSEYLAKNIQYF.

This chain joins TRBV6-1 and TRBJ2-5; 7 bases map to TRBD1. This CDR3 has 16 amino acids. Germline values: CDR1 MNHNS, CDR2 SASEGT. V dropped 4 bases and J dropped 2; count of bases not matched to a gene: 10. The CDR3 region has the DNA TGTGCCAGCAGTGCGGCGGCAGGGGGACGACAAGAGACCCAGTACTTC. As protein: CASSAAAGGRQETQYF.

The CDR3 protein is CASSPPGRGTGELFF. CDR3 in DNA: TGTGCCAGCTCACCACCGGGGAGGGGCACCGGGGAGCTGTTTTTT. The chain carries TRBV18 and TRBJ2-2; TRBD2 agrees at 7 bases. V shed 0 bases and J 4 bases; nucleotides not matched to a gene: 2. From germline, CDR1 is KGHSH and CDR2 LQKENI. The CDR3 contains 15 residues.

The chain combines TRBV19 with TRBJ1-6, with D hard to call. This CDR3 region has 13 residues. V lost 4 bases to trimming and J lost 10 bases, with 11 bases between them. The germline CDR1 and CDR2 sequences are LNHDA and SQIVND (reference sequence). The CDR3 nucleotides read TGTGCCAGTAGTACCCAGAGGGAGTCACCCCTCCACTTT. Translation gives CASSTQRESPLHF.

The rearrangement uses TRBV7-9 and TRBJ1-2; maybe TRBD1 (5 bases). The V gene lost 2 bases and the J gene lost 5 bases, with 15 bases spanning the gap. There are 15 residues in the CDR3. Germline assignment: CDR1 SEHNR and CDR2 FQNEAQ (reference sequence). This chain's CDR3 is CASSLSTTRGYGYTF. The CDR3 region has the DNA TGTGCCAGCAGCTTATCGACGACCCGGGGGTATGGCTACACCTTC.

CDR3 loop: CASSFGQTPAYEQYF. CDR3 DNA: TGTGCCAGCAGCTTTGGGCAGACCCCAGCCTACGAGCAGTACTTC. This rearrangement joins TRBV11-2 to TRBJ2-7; D is undetermined. The length of the CDR3 is 15 residues. V shed 3 bases and J shed 2 bases, with 14 bases lying between them. CDR1 and CDR2 from the germline V gene are SGHAT and FQNNGV.

This chain uses TRBV3-1 (or the pseudogene TRBV3-2) with TRBJ1-1; perhaps TRBD1 as D (6 bases). The CDR3 runs to 18 residues. V shed 5 bases and J shed 6 bases, with 28 bases lying between them. Germline V gives CDR1 LGHDT, CDR2 YNNKEL (reference sequence). CDR3 sequence reads: CASSSFPPYRVPLSEAFF. The CDR3 DNA reads TGTGCCAGCAGCTCCTTCCCCCCCTACAGGGTCCCCTTGTCTGAAGCTTTCTTT.

The chain couples TRBV25-1 to TRBJ1-4, with 8 bases identical to TRBD1. V gave up 6 bases and J gave up 5 bases; unmatched junction bases: 8. Germline V CDR1 and CDR2: MGHDK, SYGVNS. The CDR3 runs to 15 residues. The CDR3 here is CASSPITGGNEKLFF. The DNA of the CDR3 is TGTGCCAGCAGCCCCATTACAGGGGGGAATGAAAAACTGTTTTTT.

The genes are TRBV11-2 and TRBJ2-5, with TRBD2 matching over 9 bases. Trimming at V came to 4 bases and at J to 1 base, leaving 7 bases not matched to a gene. Germline lookup yields CDR1 SGHAT and CDR2 FQNNGV. The CDR3 contains 16 residues. CDR3 in DNA: TGTGCCAGCAGCTCCCTTAAGCGGGGGGTCCAAGAGACCCAGTACTTC. Translated, it gives CASSSLKRGVQETQYF.

The rearrangement uses TRBV10-3 and TRBJ1-3; 7 positions agree with TRBD1. The ends lost 6 bases at V and 0 bases at J; junction bases unmatched: 11. Germline V gives CDR1 ENHRY, CDR2 SYGVKD. This CDR3 comprises 17 residues. The CDR3 here is CAISRDSPGSSGNTIYF. As DNA, the CDR3 is TGTGCCATCAGCAGGGACAGCCCGGGGAGCTCTGGAAACACCATATATTTT.

Of note for this clone: Germline is not matched at one junction end, which may reflect a read error. V gene TRBV5-1 combines with J gene TRBJ1-3, with TRBD1 as a possible D gene (6 bases). This CDR3 spans 13 amino acids. CDR1 and CDR2 (germline): SGHRS, YFSETQ. The CDR3 sequence is CASSLEQGNIIYF. CDR3 DNA: TGCGCCAGCAGCTTGGAACAGGGAAACATCATATATTTT.

The chain links TRBV6-5 to TRBJ2-5; D is ambiguous. Germline values: CDR1 MNHEY, CDR2 SVGAGI. The CDR3 totals 10 residues. V lost 10 bases to trimming and J lost 5 bases, with 8 bases between them. CDR3 protein: CATPKETQYF. CDR3 in DNA: TGTGCCACCCCTAAGGAGACCCAGTACTTC.

This clone was seen a few times. The chain uses TRBV5-8 and TRBJ2-1; 11 nucleotides align to TRBD1. The germline CDR1 and CDR2 sequences are SGHTS and YDEGEE. V trimming: 7 bases; J trimming: 7 bases; junction bases outside the gene matches: 10. The CDR3 sequence is 15 residues long. CDR3 protein: CASGSGTGGTNEQFF. The CDR3 coding sequence is TGTGCCAGCGGATCCGGGACAGGGGGAACAAATGAGCAGTTCTTC.

This clone has a single count. The V and J genes are TRBV4-3 and TRBJ2-7; 7 bases are shared with TRBD1. This CDR3 region has 16 residues. J gave up 1 base and V 2 bases, and 8 bases lay outside the gene matches. The germline V gene encodes CDR1 LGHNA and CDR2 YSLEER. CDR3 amino acids: CASSQLDRATSYEQYF. Written as DNA, the CDR3 is TGCGCCAGCAGCCAACTTGACAGGGCTACATCCTACGAGCAGTACTTC.

The gene calls are TRBV9 and TRBJ1-5, with D possibly being TRBD1 (6 bases). This CDR3 is built from 14 residues. Germline V CDR1 and CDR2: SGDLS, YYNGEE. The V end lost 3 bases, the J end lost 3 bases, and 10 bases lay between the germline ends. CDR3 sequence reads: CASSEGQHNQPQHF. DNA for the CDR3: TGTGCCAGCAGCGAGGGACAACACAATCAGCCCCAGCATTTT.

The rearrangement joins TRBV5-5 to TRBJ1-2, with a weak D call TRBD1 (5 bases). The germline gives CDR1 SGHKS, CDR2 YYEKEE (reference sequence). There are 15 residues in the CDR3. The V gene lost 0 bases and the J gene lost 2 bases, with 11 bases spanning the gap. The CDR3 loop is CASSLAGTTNYGYTF. The DNA for the CDR3 is TGTGCCAGCAGCTTGGCCGGGACTACAAACTATGGCTACACCTTC.